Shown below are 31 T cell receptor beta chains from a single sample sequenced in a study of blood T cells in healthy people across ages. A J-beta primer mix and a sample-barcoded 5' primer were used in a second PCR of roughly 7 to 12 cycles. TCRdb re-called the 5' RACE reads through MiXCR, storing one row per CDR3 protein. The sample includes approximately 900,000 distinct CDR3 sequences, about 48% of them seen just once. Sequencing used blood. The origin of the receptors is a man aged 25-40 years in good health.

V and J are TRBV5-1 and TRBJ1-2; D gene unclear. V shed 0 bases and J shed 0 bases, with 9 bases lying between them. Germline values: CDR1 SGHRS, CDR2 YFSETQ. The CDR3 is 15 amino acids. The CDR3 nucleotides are TGCGCCAGCAGCTTGGAAGTCGGCACTAACTATGGCTACACCTTC. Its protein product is CASSLEVGTNYGYTF.

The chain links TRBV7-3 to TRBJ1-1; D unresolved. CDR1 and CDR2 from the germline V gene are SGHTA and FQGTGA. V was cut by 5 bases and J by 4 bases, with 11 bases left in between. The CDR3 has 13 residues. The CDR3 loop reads CASSQKTSTEAFF. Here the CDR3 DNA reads TGTGCCAGCAGCCAAAAAACGAGCACTGAAGCTTTCTTT.

Here the CDR3 DNA reads TGTGCCATCAGTGATACAGGGGAACCCACAGATACGCAGTATTTT. This translates into CAISDTGEPTDTQYF. The V and J genes are TRBV10-3 and TRBJ2-3, with 7 bases identical to TRBD1. CDR3 size: 15 residues. Per germline, CDR1 ENHRY and CDR2 SYGVKD. The trim removed 3 bases at V and 2 bases at J, leaving 5 bases unmatched.

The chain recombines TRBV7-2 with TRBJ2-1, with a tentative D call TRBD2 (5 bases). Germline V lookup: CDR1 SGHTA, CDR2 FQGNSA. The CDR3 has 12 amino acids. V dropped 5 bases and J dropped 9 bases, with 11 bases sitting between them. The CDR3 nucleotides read TGTGCCAGCAGCCAACCTAGCAGTGAGCAGTTCTTC. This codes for CASSQPSSEQFF. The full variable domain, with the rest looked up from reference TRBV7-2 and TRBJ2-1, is GAGVSQSPSNKVTEKGKDVELRCDPISGHTALYWYRQSLGQGLEFLIYFQGNSAPDKSGLPSDRFSAERTGGSVSTLTIQRTQQEDSAVYLCASSQPSSEQFFGPGTRLTVL.

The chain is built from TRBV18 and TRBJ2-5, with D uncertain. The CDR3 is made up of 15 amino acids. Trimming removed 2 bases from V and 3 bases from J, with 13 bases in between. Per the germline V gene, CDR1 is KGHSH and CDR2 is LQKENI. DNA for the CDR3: TGTGCCAGCTCACCAAGAGGAGCGTCTGAAGAGACCCAGTACTTC. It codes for CASSPRGASEETQYF.

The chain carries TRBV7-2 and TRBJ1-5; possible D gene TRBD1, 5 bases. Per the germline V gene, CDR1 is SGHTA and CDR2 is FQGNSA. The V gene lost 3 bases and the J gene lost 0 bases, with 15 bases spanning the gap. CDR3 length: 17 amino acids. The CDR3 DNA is TGTGCCAGCAGCTTCGCCGGGACGGATTATAGCAATCAGCCCCAGCATTTT. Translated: CASSFAGTDYSNQPQHF.

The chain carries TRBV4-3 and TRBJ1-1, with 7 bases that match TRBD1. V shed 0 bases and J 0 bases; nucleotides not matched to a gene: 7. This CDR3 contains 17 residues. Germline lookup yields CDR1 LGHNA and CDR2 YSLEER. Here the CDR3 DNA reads TGCGCCAGCAGCCAAGATGGATGGGACAGCATGAACACTGAAGCTTTCTTT. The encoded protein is CASSQDGWDSMNTEAFF.

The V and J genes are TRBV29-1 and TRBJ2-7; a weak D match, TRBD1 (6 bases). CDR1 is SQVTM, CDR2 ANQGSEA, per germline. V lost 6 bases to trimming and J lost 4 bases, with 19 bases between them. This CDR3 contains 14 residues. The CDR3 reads CSVAKEQGRYEQYF. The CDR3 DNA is TGCAGCGTAGCCAAGGAACAGGGACGGTACGAGCAGTACTTC.

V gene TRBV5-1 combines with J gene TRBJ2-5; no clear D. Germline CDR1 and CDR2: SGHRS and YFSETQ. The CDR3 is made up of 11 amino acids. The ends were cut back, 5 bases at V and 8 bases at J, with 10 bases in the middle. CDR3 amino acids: CASSSAATQYF. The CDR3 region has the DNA TGCGCCAGCAGTTCAGCCGCAACCCAGTACTTC.

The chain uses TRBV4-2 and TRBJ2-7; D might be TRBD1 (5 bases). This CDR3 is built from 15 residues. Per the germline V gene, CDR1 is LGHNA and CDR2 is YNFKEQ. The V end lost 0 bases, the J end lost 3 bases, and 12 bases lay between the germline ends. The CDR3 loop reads CASSQESDKNYEQYF. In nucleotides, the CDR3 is TGTGCCAGCAGCCAAGAGTCGGACAAGAACTACGAGCAGTACTTC.

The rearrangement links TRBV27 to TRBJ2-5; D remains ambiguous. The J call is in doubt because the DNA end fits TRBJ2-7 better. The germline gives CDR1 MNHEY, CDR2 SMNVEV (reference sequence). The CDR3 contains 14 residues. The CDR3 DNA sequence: TGTGCCAGCAGCCAAGCCCACAACATGGGCGAGCAGTACTTC. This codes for CASSQAHNMGEQYF.

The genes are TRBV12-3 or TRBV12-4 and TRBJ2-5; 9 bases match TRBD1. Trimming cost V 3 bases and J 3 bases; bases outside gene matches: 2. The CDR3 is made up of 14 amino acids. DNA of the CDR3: TGTGCCAGCAGTTTCAGACAGGGGGAAGAGACCCAGTACTTC. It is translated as CASSFRQGEETQYF.

The CDR3 loop reads CASALLGRTHEQYF. CDR3 DNA: TGTGCCAGCGCCCTATTGGGGAGAACCCACGAGCAGTACTTC. The chain uses TRBV18 and TRBJ2-7; a weak D match, TRBD2 (5 bases). Trimming took 8 bases from V and 5 from J, leaving 19 bases between them. Germline CDR1 KGHSH, CDR2 LQKENI. The CDR3 loop spans 14 amino acids. Filled out from reference TRBV18 and TRBJ2-7, the complete variable domain reads NAGVMQNPRHLVRRRGQEARLRCSPMKGHSHVYWYRQLPEEGLKFMVYLQKENIIDESGMPKERFSAEFPKEGPSILRIQQVVRGDSAAYFCASALLGRTHEQYFGPGTRLTVT.

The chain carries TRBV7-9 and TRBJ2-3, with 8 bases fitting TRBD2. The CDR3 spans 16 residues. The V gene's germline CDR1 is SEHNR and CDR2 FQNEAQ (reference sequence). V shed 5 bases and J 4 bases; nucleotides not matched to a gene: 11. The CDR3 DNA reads TGTGCCAGCAGCCCCGCCGAGCGGGGGTCCCCAGATACGCAGTATTTT. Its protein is CASSPAERGSPDTQYF.

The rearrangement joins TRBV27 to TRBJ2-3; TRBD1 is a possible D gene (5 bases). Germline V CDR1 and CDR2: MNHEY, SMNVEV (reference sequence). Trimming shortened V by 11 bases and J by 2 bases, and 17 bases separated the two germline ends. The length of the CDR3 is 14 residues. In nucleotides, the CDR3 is TGTGCCGCCGCTCAGGACACCATCACAGATACGCAGTATTTT. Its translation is CAAAQDTITDTQYF.

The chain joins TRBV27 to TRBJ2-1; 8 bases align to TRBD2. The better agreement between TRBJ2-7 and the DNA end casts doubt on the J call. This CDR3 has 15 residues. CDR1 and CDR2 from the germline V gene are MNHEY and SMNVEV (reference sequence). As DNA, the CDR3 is TGTGCCAGCAGTCGCGGGGGGAACTCCTACAATGAGCAGTACTTC. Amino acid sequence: CASSRGGNSYNEQYF.

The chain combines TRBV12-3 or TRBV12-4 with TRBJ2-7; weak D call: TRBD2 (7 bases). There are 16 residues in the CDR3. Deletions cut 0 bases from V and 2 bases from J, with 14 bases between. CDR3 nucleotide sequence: TGTGCCAGCAGTTTAGCGGGGGGGCTTTTCGCCTACGAGCAGTACTTC. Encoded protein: CASSLAGGLFAYEQYF.

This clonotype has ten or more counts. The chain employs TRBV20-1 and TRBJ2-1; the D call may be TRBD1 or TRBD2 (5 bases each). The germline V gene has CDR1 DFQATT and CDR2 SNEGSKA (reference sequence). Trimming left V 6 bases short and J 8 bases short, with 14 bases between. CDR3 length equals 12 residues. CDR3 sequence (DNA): TGCAGTGCGGGGACGGCCTTGGATGAGCAGTTCTTC. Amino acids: CSAGTALDEQFF.

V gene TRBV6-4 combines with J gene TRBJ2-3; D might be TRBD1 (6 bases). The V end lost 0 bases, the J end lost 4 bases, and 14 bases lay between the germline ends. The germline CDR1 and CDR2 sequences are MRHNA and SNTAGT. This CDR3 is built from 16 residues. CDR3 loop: CASSDSWQGNADTQYF. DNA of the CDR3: TGTGCCAGCAGTGACTCGTGGCAGGGGAACGCAGATACGCAGTATTTT.

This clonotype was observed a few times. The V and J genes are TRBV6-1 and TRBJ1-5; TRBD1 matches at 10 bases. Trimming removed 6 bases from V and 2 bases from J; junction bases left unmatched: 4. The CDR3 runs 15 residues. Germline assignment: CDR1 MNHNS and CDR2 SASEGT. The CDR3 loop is CASRATGGGNQPQHF. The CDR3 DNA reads TGTGCCAGCAGGGCGACAGGGGGCGGCAATCAGCCCCAGCATTTT.

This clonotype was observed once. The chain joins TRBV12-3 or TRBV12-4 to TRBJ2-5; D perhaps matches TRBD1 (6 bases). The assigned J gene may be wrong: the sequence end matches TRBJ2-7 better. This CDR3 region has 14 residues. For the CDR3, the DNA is TGTGCCAGCAGTCTAACTAATAGGGGGACCGAGCAGTACTTC. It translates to CASSLTNRGTEQYF.

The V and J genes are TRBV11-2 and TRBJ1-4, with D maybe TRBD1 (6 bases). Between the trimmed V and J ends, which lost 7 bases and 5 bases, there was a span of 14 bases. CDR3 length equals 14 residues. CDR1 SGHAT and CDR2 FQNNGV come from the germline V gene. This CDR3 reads CASTSGTSNEKLFF. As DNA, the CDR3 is TGTGCCAGCACCTCCGGGACATCCAATGAAAAACTGTTTTTT.

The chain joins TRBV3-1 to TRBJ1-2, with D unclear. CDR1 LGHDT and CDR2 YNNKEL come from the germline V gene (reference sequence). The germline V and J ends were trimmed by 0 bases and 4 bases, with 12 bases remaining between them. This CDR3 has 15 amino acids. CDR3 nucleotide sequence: TGTGCCAGCAGCCAAGACTTTTACACTCCCTATGGCTACACCTTC. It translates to CASSQDFYTPYGYTF.

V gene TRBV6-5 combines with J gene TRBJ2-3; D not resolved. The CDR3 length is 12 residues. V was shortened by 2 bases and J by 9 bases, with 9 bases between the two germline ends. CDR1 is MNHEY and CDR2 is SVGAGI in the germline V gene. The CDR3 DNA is TGTGCCAGCAGTTACGGCCTTGGAACGCAGTATTTT. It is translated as CASSYGLGTQYF.

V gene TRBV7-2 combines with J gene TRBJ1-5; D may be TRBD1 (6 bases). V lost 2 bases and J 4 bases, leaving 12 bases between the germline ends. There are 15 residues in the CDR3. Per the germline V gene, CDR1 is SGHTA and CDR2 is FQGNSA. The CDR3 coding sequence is TGTGCCAGCAGCTTACAGGGGTTCACGAATCAGCCCCAGCATTTT. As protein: CASSLQGFTNQPQHF.

The CDR3 DNA is TGTGCCAGCAGTGAAGCGCCTGGGAACACTGAAGCTTTCTTT. Residues: CASSEAPGNTEAFF. V usage is TRBV2 and J usage is TRBJ1-1; D not resolved. Germline V gene data show CDR1 as SNHLY and CDR2 as FYNNEI. CDR3 length: 14 amino acids. Trimming cost V 0 bases and J 1 base, with 6 bases left between them.

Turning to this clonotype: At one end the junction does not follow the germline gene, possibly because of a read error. CDR3 sequence: CTSSDPGTWGTDTQYF. As DNA, the CDR3 is TGTACCAGCAGCGATCCCGGGACCTGGGGCACAGATACGCAGTATTTT. The chain uses TRBV12-3 or TRBV12-4 and TRBJ2-3, with D perhaps given as TRBD1 or TRBD2 (5 bases each). The CDR3 runs to 16 residues.

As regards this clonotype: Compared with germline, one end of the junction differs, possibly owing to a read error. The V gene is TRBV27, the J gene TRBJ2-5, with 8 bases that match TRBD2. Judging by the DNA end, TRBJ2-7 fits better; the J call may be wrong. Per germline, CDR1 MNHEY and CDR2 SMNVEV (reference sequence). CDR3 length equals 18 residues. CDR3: CASSLSVPLAGYSCEQYF. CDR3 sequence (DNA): TGTGCCAGCAGTTTATCAGTCCCCCTAGCGGGTTATTCCTGCGAGCAGTACTTC.

CDR3 DNA: TGTGCCAGCAGTGAAGAGGTCAGACCCAATCAGCCCCAGCATTTT. Its translation: CASSEEVRPNQPQHF. The chain recombines TRBV2 with TRBJ1-5; D ambiguous. Trimming shortened V by 1 base and J by 3 bases, and 10 bases separated the two germline ends. Germline CDR1 reads SNHLY; CDR2 reads FYNNEI. The CDR3 runs to 15 residues.

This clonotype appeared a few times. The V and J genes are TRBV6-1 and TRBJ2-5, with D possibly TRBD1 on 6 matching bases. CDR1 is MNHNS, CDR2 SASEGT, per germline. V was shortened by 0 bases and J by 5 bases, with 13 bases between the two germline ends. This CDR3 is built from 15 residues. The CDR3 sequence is CASSEADRMLETQYF. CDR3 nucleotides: TGTGCCAGCAGTGAAGCAGACAGGATGCTGGAGACCCAGTACTTC.

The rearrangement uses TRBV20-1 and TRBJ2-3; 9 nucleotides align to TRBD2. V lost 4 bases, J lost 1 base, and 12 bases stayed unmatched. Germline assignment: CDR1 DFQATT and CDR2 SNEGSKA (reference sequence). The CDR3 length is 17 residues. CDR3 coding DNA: TGCAGTGCTAACTATTACCTGACTAGCGGCCGCACAGATACGCAGTATTTT. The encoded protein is CSANYYLTSGRTDTQYF.